Listed here are 8 T cell receptor beta chains from one sample, sequenced in a study of blood T cell repertoires in COVID-19. Here immunoSEQ multiplex PCR was the method, and the copy in TCRdb shows in-frame clones only, minus some. There are 200,000 to 300,000 clones in the sample; approximately 85% occur only once, and 0.65% to 0.9% lies in the top ten. Input material: peripheral blood. Receptors were obtained from a woman aged 25 to 39 with acute or convalescent COVID-19.

The chain uses TRBV11-2 and TRBJ2-1; a possible D gene is TRBD1 (5 bases). V was shortened by 1 base and J by 10 bases, with 5 bases between the two germline ends. The CDR3 contains 11 residues. In germline, CDR1 is SGHAT, CDR2 FQNNGV. Written as DNA, the CDR3 is TGTGCCAGCAGCTTAGGGGGCGAGCAGTTCTTC. Amino acid sequence: CASSLGGEQFF.

V is TRBV19 and J is TRBJ1-2, with 7 positions matching TRBD1. The germline CDR1 and CDR2 sequences are LNHDA and SQIVND (reference sequence). J lost 0 bases, V lost 10 bases, and 8 bases had no gene match. CDR3 length equals 14 residues. The CDR3: CATRGQRSNYGYTF. The CDR3 nucleotides are TGTGCCACAAGGGGACAGCGATCTAACTATGGCTACACCTTC.

This clone was recorded only once. V usage is TRBV25-1 and J usage is TRBJ1-3, with a possible D match to TRBD1 (5 bases). Trimming stripped 8 bases from V and 2 bases from J, with 16 bases between. The length of the CDR3 is 15 residues. The germline V gene has CDR1 MGHDK and CDR2 SYGVNS. CDR3 residues: CASSQGVGAGNTIYF. Written as DNA, the CDR3 is TGTGCCAGCTCCCAAGGGGTAGGGGCTGGAAACACCATATATTTT.

In this sample, this clone turned up a few times. V gene TRBV5-1 combines with J gene TRBJ2-7, with a possible D match to TRBD2 (8 bases). CDR1 SGHRS and CDR2 YFSETQ come from the germline V gene. This CDR3 has 14 residues. V lost 10 bases and J 6 bases, leaving 23 bases between the germline ends. The CDR3 reads CAAREAGAGGEQYF. CDR3 sequence (DNA): TGCGCCGCTAGGGAAGCGGGAGCAGGGGGCGAGCAGTACTTC.

V and J are TRBV27 and TRBJ1-4; D possibly corresponds to TRBD1 (5 bases). CDR1 and CDR2 from the germline V gene are MNHEY and SMNVEV (reference sequence). This CDR3 is 16 amino acids long. With 5 bases removed from V and 0 bases from J, the gap between germline ends came to 13 bases. The CDR3 is CASSPPPRATNEKLFF. The CDR3 coding sequence is TGTGCCAGCAGTCCTCCCCCCAGGGCAACTAATGAAAAACTGTTTTTT. The whole variable domain, remainder taken from reference TRBV27 and TRBJ1-4, is EAQVTQNPRYLITVTGKKLTVTCSQNMNHEYMSWYRQDPGLGLRQIYYSMNVEVTDKGDVPEGYKVSRKEKRNFPLILESPSPNQTSLYFCASSPPPRATNEKLFFGSGTQLSVL.

This sequence joins TRBV6-5 and TRBJ2-3, with D possibly being TRBD2 (5 bases). This CDR3 comprises 12 residues. Germline V CDR1 and CDR2: MNHEY, SVGAGI. V gave up 4 bases and J gave up 3 bases, with 5 bases separating them. Here the CDR3 reads CASSSGTDTQYF. CDR3 coding DNA: TGTGCCAGCAGTTCGGGGACAGATACGCAGTATTTT.

CDR3 protein: CASSLGQGGIQETQYF. The DNA for the CDR3 is TGCGCCAGCAGCTTGGGTCAGGGCGGGATACAAGAGACCCAGTACTTC. The chain joins TRBV5-1 to TRBJ2-5; D is possibly TRBD2 (6 bases). In germline, CDR1 is SGHRS, CDR2 YFSETQ. The CDR3 totals 16 residues. The ends were cut back, 0 bases at V and 2 bases at J, with 14 bases in the middle.

The chain recombines TRBV5-1 with TRBJ2-1; 8 positions agree with TRBD1. V lost 3 bases and J lost 0; bases outside the gene matches: 5. This CDR3 contains 16 residues. The V gene's germline CDR1 is SGHRS and CDR2 YFSETQ. CDR3 DNA sequence: TGCGCCAGCAGCTCCGGGGGACAGGCCTCCTACAATGAGCAGTTCTTC. This gives the protein CASSSGGQASYNEQFF.